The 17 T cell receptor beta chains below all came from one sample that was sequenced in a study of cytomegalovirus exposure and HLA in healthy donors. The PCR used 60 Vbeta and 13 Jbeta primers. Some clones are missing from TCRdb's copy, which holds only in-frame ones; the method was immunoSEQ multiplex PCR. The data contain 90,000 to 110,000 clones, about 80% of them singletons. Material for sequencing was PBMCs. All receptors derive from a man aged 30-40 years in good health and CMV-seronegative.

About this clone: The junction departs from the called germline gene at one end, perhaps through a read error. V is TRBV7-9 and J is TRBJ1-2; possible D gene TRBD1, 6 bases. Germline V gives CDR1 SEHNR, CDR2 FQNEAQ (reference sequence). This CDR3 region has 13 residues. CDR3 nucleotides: TGTTCCAGCAGCTTAGGGGGAGGCTATGGCTACACCTTC. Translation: CSSSLGGGYGYTF.

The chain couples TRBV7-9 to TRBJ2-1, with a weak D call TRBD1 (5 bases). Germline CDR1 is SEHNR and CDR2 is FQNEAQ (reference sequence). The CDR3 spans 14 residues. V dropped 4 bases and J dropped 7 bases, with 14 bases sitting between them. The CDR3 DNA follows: TGTGCCAGCAGCTGGACACAGGTGGAGAATGAGCAGTTCTTC. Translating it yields CASSWTQVENEQFF.

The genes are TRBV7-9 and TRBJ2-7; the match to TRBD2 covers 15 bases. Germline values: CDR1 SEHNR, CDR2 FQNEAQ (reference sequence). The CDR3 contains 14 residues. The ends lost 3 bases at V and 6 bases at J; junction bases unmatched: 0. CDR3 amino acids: CASSLGLAGGEQYF. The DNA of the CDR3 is TGTGCCAGCAGCTTGGGACTAGCGGGAGGCGAGCAGTACTTC.

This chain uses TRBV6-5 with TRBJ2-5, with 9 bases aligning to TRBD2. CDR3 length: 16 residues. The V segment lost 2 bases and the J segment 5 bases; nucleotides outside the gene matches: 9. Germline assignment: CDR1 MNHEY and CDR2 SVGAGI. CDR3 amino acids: CASSYLWRGGEETQYF. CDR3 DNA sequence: TGTGCCAGCAGTTACCTCTGGCGGGGGGGCGAGGAGACCCAGTACTTC.

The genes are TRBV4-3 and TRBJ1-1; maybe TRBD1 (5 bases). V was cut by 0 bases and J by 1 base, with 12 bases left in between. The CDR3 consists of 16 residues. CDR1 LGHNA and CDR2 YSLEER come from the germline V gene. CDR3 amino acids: CASSQDRGHPNTEAFF. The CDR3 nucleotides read TGCGCCAGCAGCCAAGATCGCGGACACCCGAACACTGAAGCTTTCTTT.

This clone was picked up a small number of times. CDR3 sequence: CASTNSGANVLTF. CDR3 coding DNA: TGCGCCAGCACCAACTCTGGGGCCAACGTCCTGACTTTC. This chain links TRBV5-1 with TRBJ2-6; D ambiguous. This CDR3 contains 13 residues. The V end lost 6 bases, the J end lost 0 bases, and 4 bases lay between the germline ends. Germline V CDR1 and CDR2: SGHRS, YFSETQ.

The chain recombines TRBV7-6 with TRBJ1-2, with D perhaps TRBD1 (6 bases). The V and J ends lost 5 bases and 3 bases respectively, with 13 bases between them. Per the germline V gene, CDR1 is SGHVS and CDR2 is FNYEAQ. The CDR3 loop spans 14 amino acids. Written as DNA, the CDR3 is TGTGCCAGCAGCCCTCGGACAGACGACTATGGCTACACCTTC. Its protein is CASSPRTDDYGYTF.

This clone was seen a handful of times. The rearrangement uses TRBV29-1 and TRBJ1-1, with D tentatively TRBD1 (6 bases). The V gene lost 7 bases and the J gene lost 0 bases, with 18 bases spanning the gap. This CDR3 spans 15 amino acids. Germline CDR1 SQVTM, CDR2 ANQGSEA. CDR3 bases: TGCAGCGCCCACTCCGACAGGACCCTGAACACTGAAGCTTTCTTT. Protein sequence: CSAHSDRTLNTEAFF.

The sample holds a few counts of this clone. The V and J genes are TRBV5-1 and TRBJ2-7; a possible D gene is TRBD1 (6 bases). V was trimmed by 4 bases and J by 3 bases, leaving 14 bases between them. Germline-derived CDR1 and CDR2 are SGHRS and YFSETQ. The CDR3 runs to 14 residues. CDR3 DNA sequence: TGCGCCAGCAGCCTTAACCGGGACAACTACGAGCAGTACTTC. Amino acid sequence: CASSLNRDNYEQYF.

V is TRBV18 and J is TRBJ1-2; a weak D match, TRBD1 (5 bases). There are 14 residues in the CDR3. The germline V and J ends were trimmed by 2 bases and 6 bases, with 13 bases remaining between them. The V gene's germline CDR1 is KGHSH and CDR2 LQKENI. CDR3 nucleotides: TGTGCCAGCTCACCATCCGGGGGAGGAAATGGCTACACCTTC. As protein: CASSPSGGGNGYTF.

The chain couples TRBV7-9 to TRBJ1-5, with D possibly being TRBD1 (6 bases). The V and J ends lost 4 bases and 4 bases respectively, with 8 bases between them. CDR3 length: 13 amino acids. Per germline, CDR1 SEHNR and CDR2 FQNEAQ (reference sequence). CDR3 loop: CASSSQGNQPQHF. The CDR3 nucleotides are TGTGCCAGCAGCTCGCAGGGGAATCAGCCCCAGCATTTT. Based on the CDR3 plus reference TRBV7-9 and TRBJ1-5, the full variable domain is DTGVSQNPRHKITKRGQNVTFRCDPISEHNRLYWYRQTLGQGPEFLTYFQNEAQLEKSRLLSDRFSAERPKGSFSTLEIQRTEQGDSAMYLCASSSQGNQPQHFGDGTRLSIL.

CDR3 DNA: TGTGCCAGCAGCTCGGGACAGGTAGGCACTGAAGCTTTCTTT. Translation: CASSSGQVGTEAFF. This chain joins TRBV28 and TRBJ1-1, with 8 bases matching TRBD1. The CDR3 loop spans 14 amino acids. J lost 4 bases, V lost 6 bases, and 7 bases had no gene match. Germline V lookup: CDR1 MDHEN, CDR2 SYDVKM. The complete variable domain, with remaining parts taken from reference TRBV28 and TRBJ1-1, reads DVKVTQSSRYLVKRTGEKVFLECVQDMDHENMFWYRQDPGLGLRLIYFSYDVKMKEKGDIPEGYSVSREKKERFSLILESASTNQTSMYLCASSSGQVGTEAFFGQGTRLTVV.

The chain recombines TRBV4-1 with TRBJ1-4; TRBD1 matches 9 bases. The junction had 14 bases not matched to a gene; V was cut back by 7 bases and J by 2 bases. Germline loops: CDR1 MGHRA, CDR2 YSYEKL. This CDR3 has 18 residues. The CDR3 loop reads CASTARTGGIVTNEKLFF. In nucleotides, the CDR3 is TGCGCCAGCACCGCACGAACAGGGGGCATAGTTACTAATGAAAAACTGTTTTTT.

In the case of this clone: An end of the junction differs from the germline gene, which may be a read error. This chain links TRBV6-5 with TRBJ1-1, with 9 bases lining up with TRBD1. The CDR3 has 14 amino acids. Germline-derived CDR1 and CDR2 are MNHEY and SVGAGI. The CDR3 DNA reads TGTGCCAGCAGCTACTACAGGGGGCACACTGAAGCTTTCTTT. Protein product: CASSYYRGHTEAFF.

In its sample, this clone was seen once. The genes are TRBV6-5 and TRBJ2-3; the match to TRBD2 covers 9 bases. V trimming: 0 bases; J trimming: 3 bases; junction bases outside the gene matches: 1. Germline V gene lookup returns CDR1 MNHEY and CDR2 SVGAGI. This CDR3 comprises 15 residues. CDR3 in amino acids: CASSYSSGGTDTQYF. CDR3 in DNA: TGTGCCAGCAGTTACTCTAGCGGGGGAACAGATACGCAGTATTTT.

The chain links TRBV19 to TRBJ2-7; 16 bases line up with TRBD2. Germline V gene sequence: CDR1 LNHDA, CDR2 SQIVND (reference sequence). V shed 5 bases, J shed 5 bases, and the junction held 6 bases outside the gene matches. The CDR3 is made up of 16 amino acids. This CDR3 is CASSPGTSGRAHEQYF. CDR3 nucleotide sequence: TGTGCCAGTAGTCCAGGGACTAGCGGGAGGGCCCACGAGCAGTACTTC.

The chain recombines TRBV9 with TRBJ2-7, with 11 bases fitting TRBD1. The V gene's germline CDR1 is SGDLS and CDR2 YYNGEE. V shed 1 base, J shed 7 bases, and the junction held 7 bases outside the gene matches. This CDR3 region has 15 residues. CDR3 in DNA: TGTGCCAGCAGCGTAACGCCGGGACAGGGGGGGGAGCAGTACTTC. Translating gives CASSVTPGQGGEQYF.